These 2 T cell receptor beta chains originate from one sample sequenced in a study of blood T cells in healthy people across ages. Through a sample-barcoded 5' primer and a J-beta primer mix, a second PCR was run for 7 to 11 cycles. TCRdb called the 5' RACE reads again in MiXCR, with one record for every CDR3 protein. The sample records fewer than 2 million distinct CDR3 sequences, 39% being singletons. The sample comprised blood. These receptors all come from a human donor in good health.

This chain uses TRBV20-1 with TRBJ2-3; no clear D. The CDR3 has 11 residues. V was pared by 6 bases and J by 4 bases, with 8 bases between. Germline V gene data show CDR1 as DFQATT and CDR2 as SNEGSKA (reference sequence). CDR3 DNA sequence: TGCAGTGCCAGCTATCCAGATACGCAGTATTTT. Translation gives CSASYPDTQYF.

Only a few counts were recorded for this clonotype. The chain combines TRBV10-3 with TRBJ2-1, with TRBD2 matching 10 bases. The CDR3 runs to 16 residues. V gave up 0 bases and J gave up 8 bases; unmatched junction bases: 7. The germline gives CDR1 ENHRY, CDR2 SYGVKD. CDR3 residues: CAISESKGLARDEQFF. The DNA for the CDR3 is TGTGCCATCAGTGAGTCTAAGGGACTAGCGAGGGATGAGCAGTTCTTC.